The present T cell receptor (beta chain) was sequenced within a study of T-cell reconstitution after alpha-beta-depleted transplantation in children. The CDR3 is 20 residues long. The ends lost 6 bases at V and 0 bases at J; junction bases unmatched: 17. Germline CDR1 is MNHEY and CDR2 is SMNVEV (reference sequence). A remark on this clonotype: Its antigen is currently unknown.

The study's findings and limits: When one year had passed after transplant, most T-cell counts and diversity came from newly produced T cells. As was reported, about two months after transplant, alpha-beta T cells came from several hundred expanded graft clones. Some patients' high day-60 TCRbeta diversity was attributed to recipient cells surviving conditioning.

This sample's TCRbeta library carried unique molecular identifier barcodes. TCRdb re-analysed the PCR reads in MiXCR, keeping a single row per CDR3 protein. The sample has about 580,000 distinct CDR3 sequences; approximately 22% are singletons. The V and J genes are TRBV27 and TRBJ2-3; 11 bases line up with TRBD2. The source of this sequence is a boy less than two years old who had a stem cell transplant for acute myeloid leukemia, so the T cells may come from the graft donor. This specimen consisted of PBMCs, mostly from graft donor cells, obtained 360 days after TCRalphabeta/CD19-depleted stem cell transplant. The CDR3 spells CASSLKTSGDYTPSTDTQYF. CDR3 nucleotide sequence: TGTGCCAGCAGCTTAAAGACTAGCGGGGATTATACCCCTAGCACAGATACGCAGTATTTT.